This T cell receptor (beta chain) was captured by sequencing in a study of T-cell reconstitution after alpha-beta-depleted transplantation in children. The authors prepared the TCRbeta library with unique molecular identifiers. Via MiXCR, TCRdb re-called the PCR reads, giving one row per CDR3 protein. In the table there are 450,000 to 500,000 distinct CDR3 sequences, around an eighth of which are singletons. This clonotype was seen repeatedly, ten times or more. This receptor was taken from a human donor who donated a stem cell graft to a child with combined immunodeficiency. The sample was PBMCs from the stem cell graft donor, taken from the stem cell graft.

CDR3 amino acids: CASSLQLNTGELFF. DNA of the CDR3: TGCGCCAGCAGCTTGCAGTTGAACACCGGGGAGCTGTTTTTT. The chain uses TRBV5-1 and TRBJ2-2; D uncertain. This CDR3 has 14 amino acids. V lost 1 base and J 1 base, leaving 5 bases between the germline ends. CDR1 and CDR2 (germline): SGHRS, YFSETQ.